This T cell receptor beta chain is drawn from a study of T cells in Graves' hyperthyroidism and ophthalmopathy. Findings and limits, study-wide: Among clonotypes expanded in thyroid above 0.001, most were also found in blood.

V dropped 2 bases and J dropped 2 bases, with 10 bases sitting between them. Germline V gene sequence: CDR1 SGHTA, CDR2 FQGNSA. The CDR3 spans 14 residues. This clonotype was recorded many times. Its antigen is not known. These patients, aged 18 to 65, had recently diagnosed hyperthyroidism lasting under 2 months. Those patients with uncontrolled infection, other autoimmune disease, pregnancy or lactation were excluded. Diagnostic decisions used clinical symptoms, serum thyroxine and TRAb, thyroid ultrasound and orbital computed tomography. Regions amplified from RNA transcripts were the TCR beta CDR3 regions. The HTBI set primed first-round TCR CDR3 RT-PCR. TCRdb re-analysed the multiplex PCR reads in MiXCR, keeping a single row per CDR3 protein. The sample gives approximately 740,000 distinct CDR3 sequences, 14% of which show up once; around 9.6% is in the top ten.

V is TRBV7-2 and J is TRBJ2-7; D perhaps matches TRBD2 (6 bases). This TCR was sampled from a woman under 30 with Graves' hyperthyroidism. The sequencing sample was made of blood. The DNA of the CDR3 is TGTGCCAGCAGCTTACCAGGGACTCCCTACGAGCAGTACTTC. It encodes CASSLPGTPYEQYF.